This section outlines one TCR beta chain sequence together with its context. Its antigen has not been determined. The junction differs from germline at one of its ends, possibly a read error. The protocol used for the library was the immunoSEQ multiplex PCR assay. For the multiplex PCR, a mixture combining 60 forward primers for TCR Vbeta segments and 13 reverse primers for TCR Jbeta segments was used. Amplification of the CDR3 region of rearranged TCR beta genes was performed with a multiplex PCR assay on genomic DNA. The Illumina HiSeq System was used to sequence the amplified TCR beta libraries as 87-base-pair reads. The authors' pipeline ran thus. A later analysis tallied tens of millions of unique TCR beta chains across the roughly 610 repertoires, and some 12 million of those chains were shared by two or more donors. Raw reads were error-corrected and collapsed into unique sequences with a nearest-neighbor algorithm that merged closely related sequences to remove PCR and sequencing errors. CDR3 sequences were aligned to IMGT reference sequences to assign V, D and J gene segments. For a sequence to be retained, a match of at least six nucleotides to both a V gene segment and a J gene segment was required. Rearrangements were classified as productive when the CDR3 lacked stop codons and remained in frame with V and J, and all other rearrangements were classified as non-productive. Following IMGT convention, CDR3 was defined as the stretch from the second conserved V-encoded cysteine up to the conserved J-encoded phenylalanine. Sequences without an unambiguous match to a single V gene segment were excluded from the earlier analysis of several hundred of the donors. An earlier analysis of several hundred of the donors called V segments functional above 56.7% productive rearrangements and segregating when the between-donor standard deviation exceeded 5%. A statistical classification framework was built to diagnose cytomegalovirus status from the catalog of TCR beta chain sequences. In a later analysis, TCR nucleotide sequences were compared against IMGT/GENE-DB human TR gene sequences so that V and J genes could be assigned. The TCRdist pipeline was used in a later analysis to assign CDR3 sequences and most-parsimonious VDJ recombination scenarios. In a later analysis, every TCR beta chain was defined by the combination of its CDR3 amino acid sequence and its V-gene family, and reads without a unique V-gene family were dropped. In a later analysis, 450 to 600 highly shared, low-generation-probability nucleotide sequences were removed to address suspected cross-contamination and a sequencing artifact. In a later analysis, a clonal expansion index for each public chain was calculated from normalized within-repertoire ranks of inferred template counts. In a later analysis, generation probabilities were computed using a VDJ recombination model fitted to out-of-frame rearrangements, and the results were checked against IGoR. In a later analysis, hypergeometric tests were used to score TCR-TCR, TCR-HLA and TCR-CMV co-occurrence, with a repertoire-size bias correction applied to TCR pairs. In a later analysis, false discovery rates were estimated by permuting HLA or CMV assignments 20 times. A later analysis grouped co-occurring TCRs with DBSCAN, adding TCRdist sequence similarity when clustering within HLA-allele-positive subsets. Repertoires with fewer than 30,000 or more than 120,000 public chains were left out of co-occurrence clustering, as were about 5 repertoires with anomalous nucleotide sharing. The table comes from immuneACCESS by way of TCRdb, which keeps in-frame sequences with V and J called. Part of the clones is missing from these tables; in studies checked, under half for an unresolved V gene and the rest for unknown reasons. The V and J calls and the clone size are those of that table, but D and trimming were determined from the DNA. The sample table shows approximately 150,000 clones, and 78% are seen once. Clones ranked in the top ten supply roughly 1.5% of the sample.

The sample originates from a study of cytomegalovirus exposure and HLA in healthy donors (dated 2017 in TCRdb). Looking at the study overall: In an earlier analysis of roughly 500 of the donors, 276 Gb of sequence data and 120 million or so unique TCR beta sequences from roughly 190 million T cells were reported. Donor age, sex, ethnicity and CMV serostatus were compiled together with the repertoire data. Among some 400 genotyped donors of the cohort, an average of roughly 230,000 unique TCR beta nucleotide sequences was sequenced per donor, of which roughly 18% were non-productive. HLA typing covered class I and class II loci at four-digit resolution. To predict cytomegalovirus infection status, the study brought together high-throughput TCR immunosequencing, statistical association of individual TCRs with disease status, and machine learning. In a later genetic analysis, genome-wide SNP genotypes for about three fifths of the 666 donors were used, and that subset was treated as a discovery cohort. Among the roughly 390 genotyped donors, around 81% belonged to the genetic ancestry cluster associated with self-reported Caucasian donors. Roughly 5 DR-DQ haplotypes were handled as single units for association and clustering because linkage in the cohort was strong. In the later analysis, no new phenotypic data were used to find candidate immune exposures; instead, reliance was placed on TCR beta sequences and their occurrence across donors. All discovery cohort repertoires had been generated on a single sequencing platform. The study aimed to test whether signatures of past pathogen exposure could be identified by cataloging public T cell receptors. The number of donors typed differed by locus, with about 629-640 for A, B, C, DRB1 and DQB1, roughly 520 for DQA1, over 600 for DPA1, and some 470 for DPB1. An earlier analysis of around 540 of the donors applied high-throughput TCR beta sequencing to assess whether each TCR beta V gene segment acted as functional or pseudogenic. The study profiled the T cell repertoires of 500 to 800 subjects by immunosequencing and related them to cytomegalovirus serostatus. Besides the first cohort of roughly 640 subjects, a separate validation cohort made up of 90 to 150 different subjects was used. An early release covering 550 to 650 HLA-typed donors comprised 250 to 350 gigabases of sequencing data and approximately 80 million unique TCR sequences. To study patterns of TCR occurrence, a later analysis re-analyzed previously published TCR beta repertoires from 650 to 750 donors and added high-resolution HLA genotyping. What the research found in general, with its limitations: Most TCR sequences were seen in very few donors, while some public TCRs were found in many individuals. Because HLA typing was missing for some donors at each locus, association tests included only the typed subset. The cohort was sequenced for TCR beta chains only, and without alpha or paired-chain data the features that could be detected were limited. In a later analysis, HLA-associated TCR beta chains showed more clonal expansion and lower generation probabilities than non-associated chains that were equally common. In a later analysis, several top co-occurrence clusters were reported to appear linked to parvovirus B19, influenza, CMV and Epstein-Barr virus. The authors suggested that the approach could potentially be generalized to other disease states and immunological phenotypes. Because counts were too low, about 18 rarely observed V segments, including chromosome 9 orphons, were excluded from the earlier analysis of 587 of the donors. The classifier was reported to diagnose cytomegalovirus status with high specificity and sensitivity in both the original cohort and the validation cohort. An association between a missense DCLRE1C variant and V-gene and J-gene trimming of TCR beta chains was found in a later genetic analysis and replicated in an independent cohort. In vitro tests confirmed that a few of the cytomegalovirus-associated TCR beta chains recognize cytomegalovirus antigens. In a later genetic analysis, fewer N-insertions in productive TCRs were reported among donors in an Asian-associated ancestry cluster than the approximately 670-donor mean. Linkage disequilibrium might explain the correlated functional status among segregating V segments, but an unknown experimental factor could not be ruled out. A group of highly shared sequence variants was considered likely to be a technical artifact of the sequencing pipeline. In an earlier analysis of more than 450 of the donors, most TCR beta V segments were observed in productive rearrangements about 90% or about 30% of the time, broadly matching IMGT annotations. A later analysis found that TCR association rates varied across HLA loci, with DRB1 alleles showing the most associated TCRs and HLA-C alleles the fewest. Assigning TCR associations to individual alleles was difficult when HLA alleles, especially DR and DQ, strongly co-occurred. The presence/absence analyses assumed that sequencing depth was roughly uniform across donors, and that assumption may not be true. In the study, approximately 160 TCR beta chains were listed as associated with cytomegalovirus. A later analysis found that most CMV-associated TCR beta chains appeared HLA-restricted, with HLA associations seemingly driven largely by CMV exposure. A further reported finding was that TCR beta sequences accurately predicted the HLA-A and HLA-B alleles for most subjects in the first cohort. At a false discovery rate of 0.05, a later analysis linked 16,951 TCR beta sequences to specific HLA alleles. For the cohort, immune exposure information was limited to CMV serostatus.

The cohort was made up of approximately 670 healthy bone marrow donors. Cohort members were all nominally healthy when sampled, although unrecorded immune exposures were likely present. The donor tested CMV seronegative, placing the donor among the 350 to 400 seronegative members of the cohort. A peripheral blood sample was collected from each donor, and TCR beta sequencing was performed on peripheral blood mononuclear cells. Genomic DNA extraction from the blood cell samples was performed with the Qiagen DNeasy Blood Extraction Kit. This sequence was found in a woman under 30 in good health and CMV-seronegative. What was sequenced was PBMCs.

At the DNA level, the sequence is TGTTCCAGCGGCCTCGGGGGTACTGAAGCTTTCTTT. The encoded protein is CSSGLGGTEAFF. This receptor chain uses TRBV7-9 and TRBJ1-1; TRBD1 is perhaps the D gene, given 5 matching bases. The germline V gene (reference sequence) gives CDR1 as SEHNR and CDR2 as FQNEAQ. The CDR3 covers 12 residues, taking in both the cysteine and the phenylalanine. Solely the CDR3 DNA is kept, with 36 bases framed from the first base.